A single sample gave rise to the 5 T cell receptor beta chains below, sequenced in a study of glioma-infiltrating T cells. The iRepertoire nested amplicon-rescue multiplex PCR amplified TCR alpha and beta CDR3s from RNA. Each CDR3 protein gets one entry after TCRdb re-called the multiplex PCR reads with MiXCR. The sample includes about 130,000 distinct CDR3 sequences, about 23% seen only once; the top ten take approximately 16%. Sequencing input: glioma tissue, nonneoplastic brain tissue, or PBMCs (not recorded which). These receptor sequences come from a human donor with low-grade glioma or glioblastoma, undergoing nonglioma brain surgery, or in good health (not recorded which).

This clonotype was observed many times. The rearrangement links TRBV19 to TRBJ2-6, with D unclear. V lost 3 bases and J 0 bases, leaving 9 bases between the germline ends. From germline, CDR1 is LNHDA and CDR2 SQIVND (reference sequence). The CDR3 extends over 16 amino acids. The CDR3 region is CASSMLSSSGANVLTF. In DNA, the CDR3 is TGTGCCAGTAGTATGTTGTCCAGCTCTGGGGCCAACGTCCTGACTTTC.

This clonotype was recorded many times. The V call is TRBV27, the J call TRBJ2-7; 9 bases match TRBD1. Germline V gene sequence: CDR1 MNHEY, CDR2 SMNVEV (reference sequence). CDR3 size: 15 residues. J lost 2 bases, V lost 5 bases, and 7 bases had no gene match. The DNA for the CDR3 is TGTGCCAGCAGTCTTTCTGGGACAGGGACCTACGAGCAGTACTTC. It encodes CASSLSGTGTYEQYF.

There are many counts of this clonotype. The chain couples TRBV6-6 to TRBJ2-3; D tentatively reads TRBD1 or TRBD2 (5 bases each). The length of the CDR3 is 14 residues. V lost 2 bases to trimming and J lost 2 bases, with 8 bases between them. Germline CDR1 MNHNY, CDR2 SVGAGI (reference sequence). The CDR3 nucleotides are TGTGCCAGCAGTTACGGGGGTTCCACAGATACGCAGTATTTT. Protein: CASSYGGSTDTQYF.

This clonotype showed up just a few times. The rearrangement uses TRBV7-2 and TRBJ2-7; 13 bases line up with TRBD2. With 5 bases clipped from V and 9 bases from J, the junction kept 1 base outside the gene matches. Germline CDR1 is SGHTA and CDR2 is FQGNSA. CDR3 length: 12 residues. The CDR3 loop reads CASSGLAGAQYF. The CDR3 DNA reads TGTGCCAGCAGCGGACTAGCGGGAGCGCAGTACTTC.

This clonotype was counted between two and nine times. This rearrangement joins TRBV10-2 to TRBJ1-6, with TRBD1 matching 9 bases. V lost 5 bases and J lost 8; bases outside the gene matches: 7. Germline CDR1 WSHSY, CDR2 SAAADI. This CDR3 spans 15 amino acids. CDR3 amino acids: CASSFETGGDSPLHF. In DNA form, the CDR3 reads TGCGCCAGCAGTTTCGAAACAGGGGGCGATTCACCCCTCCACTTT.